A single T cell receptor beta chain is shown here with its context. These data belong to a study of T cell responses to AZD1222 COVID-19 vaccine. TCRdb's table, derived via immunoSEQ multiplex PCR, lists solely in-frame clones and lacks some. The sample contains roughly 120,000 clones, roughly 91% of which appear only once. This CDR3 has 15 residues. CDR1 and CDR2 (germline): LNHDA, SQIVND (reference sequence). V was shortened by 1 base and J by 6 bases, with 16 bases between the two germline ends. This sample comprised peripheral blood, obtained on day 0 of AZD1222 vaccination. This clonotype was obtained from an adult in good health. The V and J genes are TRBV19 and TRBJ2-7, with a possible D match to TRBD2 (5 bases). The CDR3, as DNA: TGTGCCAGTAGTATAGGTGGCGTTCCCCGGGGCGAGCAGTACTTC. Protein: CASSIGGVPRGEQYF. The whole variable domain, filled in from reference TRBV19 and TRBJ2-7, reads DGGITQSPKYLFRKEGQNVTLSCEQNLNHDAMYWYRQDPGQGLRLIYYSQIVNDFQKGDIAEGYSVSREKKESFPLTVTSAQKNPTAFYLCASSIGGVPRGEQYFGPGTRLTVT.